This TCR beta chain was documented in a study of early stage breast cancer tumors (dated by TCRdb to about 2017). Regarding the study in general: Of the roughly 17 invasive breast tumors, more than 9 were found to be estrogen receptor-positive, progesterone receptor-positive and HER2-negative. Across all samples, around 2.9 million templates representing approximately 1.2 million unique clonotypes were detected. On average, each sample got around 10-fold read coverage. Of the roughly 12 ER+/PR+/HER2- tumors, eight were classified as invasive ductal carcinomas and four as invasive lobular carcinomas.

Points on this clone: This receptor's antigen is unknown. One base away there is no much larger clone; base qualities are not given.

Each sample was amplified as two independent genomic DNA replicates: approximately 550 ng for blood and roughly 1.4 ug for tumor or normal breast. Following the manufacturer's instructions, the ImmunoSeq Intro kit was used to carry out TCRB sequencing on genomic DNA. The multiplex PCR ran for 30 to 35 cycles using proprietary primers and spike-in control sequences for absolute quantification. Single-end 150-bp reads were used to sequence an 87-bp fragment spanning the CDR3 plus the flanking V and J genes. Each lane of an Illumina MiSeq running version 3.0 chemistry carried seven multiplexed samples, with two replicates apiece. Processing in the source paper ran as follows. The vendor's proprietary pipeline processed the raw data and merged both replicates into a single result for each sample. Productive rearrangements sharing the V-gene family, CDR3 amino acid sequence and J-gene segment were defined as clonotypes. To compute clonality, the normalized Shannon entropy (Pielou evenness) of TCRB abundances was subtracted from 1. To estimate T cell density, the total number of templates was divided by the input cell count, which was inferred from how much DNA went in. Recon, run with its default parameters, was used to estimate overall repertoire diversity and clonality. Clonotypes with over 0.1% abundance in tumor and at least 32-fold higher abundance in tumor than in normal breast were defined as tumor-enriched. Sourced from immuneACCESS, this table was stored by TCRdb with only in-frame sequences that have V and J called. A share of the clones is absent; for the studies checked, an unresolved V gene accounts for under half, and the remainder has no known explanation. The V and J calls and the clone size are those of that table, but D and trimming were determined from the DNA. Here the sample has 65,000 to 75,000 clones; less than 90% occur a single time. Jointly, the top ten make up about 4.8% of the sample.

What the work shows at the level of the full study, not this receptor alone: Approximately 2.3-fold higher T cell density and higher clonality were observed in tumors than in adjacent normal breast tissue. Analysis by tumor subtype was prevented by the small cohort size. Bulk genomic DNA sequencing of unsorted cells missed chain pairing and functional markers such as CD4, CD8 and FOXP3. Repertoires from blood resembled normal breast more closely than tumor, and using blood as a reference for each tissue separated tumor from normal in about 90% of the 16 patients. Enriched TCRB sequences shared across patients were found to be mostly commonly generated sequences that were unlikely to play an important role in the tumor microenvironment.

The study profiled bulk TCR beta-chain repertoires in matched peripheral blood, tumor and adjacent normal breast tissue taken from approximately 15 patients with early-stage breast cancer. Before surgery, roughly 5-11 mL of whole blood was collected into EDTA tubes and then processed within 2 hours. Ficoll-Paque centrifugation in SepMate-50 tubes was used to isolate peripheral blood mononuclear cells. PBMCs were cryopreserved in around 90% FBS with around 10% DMSO in aliquots of roughly 1.8 to 4.5 million cells and stored in liquid nitrogen. Genomic DNA was extracted with the Qiagen AllPrep DNA/RNA Mini kit. Taken from the germline V gene (reference sequence), the CDR1 and CDR2 loops are GTSNPN and SVGIG. Relative to germline, V is missing 0 bases and J is missing 4 bases, with 7 bases of the junction outside any gene match. The CDR3 sequence holds 15 residues, the cysteine and phenylalanine included. The DNA shown is the 45-base CDR3, in frame from base 1.

The chain is made from TRBV30 and TRBJ1-2; 8 bases in the junction line up with TRBD1. This receptor was obtained from a person aged 35-49 years with breast cancer. The source material was blood. For the CDR3, the sequence is CAWSVETGGSYGYTF. The DNA sequence reads TGTGCCTGGAGTGTAGAAACAGGGGGTTCCTATGGCTACACCTTC.